One sample yielded the 23 T cell receptor beta chains listed below, sequenced in a study of cytomegalovirus exposure and HLA in healthy donors. PCR was performed using 60 Vbeta and 13 Jbeta primers. Generated by immunoSEQ multiplex PCR, the TCRdb table keeps only in-frame clones and is missing some. The sample contains about 120,000 clones, approximately 17% of which appear only once. The sequenced material came from PBMCs. The receptors originated from a female donor in good health and CMV-seropositive.

The chain has TRBV4-3 and TRBJ1-1; unclear D gene. Trimming left V 4 bases short and J 0 bases short, with 12 bases between. Germline CDR1 is LGHNA and CDR2 is YSLEER. The CDR3 consists of 15 residues. The CDR3 is CASSRSEVMNTEAFF. CDR3 DNA sequence: TGCGCCAGCAGCCGATCAGAGGTTATGAACACTGAAGCTTTCTTT.

This clone was seen more than once but under ten times. The J gene is TRBJ2-1, the V gene TRBV5-6; a weak D match, TRBD2 (6 bases). CDR1 is SGHDT, CDR2 YYEEEE, per germline. The CDR3 sequence is 16 residues long. Trimming shortened V by 2 bases and J by 12 bases, and 24 bases separated the two germline ends. CDR3 loop: CASSLYAGGALTGQFF. CDR3 sequence (DNA): TGTGCCAGCAGCTTATATGCAGGAGGGGCCTTAACCGGGCAGTTCTTC.

A few counts support this clone. The chain uses TRBV9 and TRBJ1-2; no clear D. The germline gives CDR1 SGDLS, CDR2 YYNGEE. Trimming removed 0 bases at V and 5 bases at J, with 11 bases between. The CDR3 length is 14 residues. In DNA, the CDR3 is TGTGCCAGCAGCGTAGGATCCCAGATTTATGGCTACACCTTC. This encodes CASSVGSQIYGYTF. Combining the CDR3 with reference TRBV9 and TRBJ1-2 gives the whole variable domain DSGVTQTPKHLITATGQRVTLRCSPRSGDLSVYWYQQSLDQGLQFLIQYYNGEERAKGNILERFSAQQFPDLHSELNLSSLELGDSALYFCASSVGSQIYGYTFGSGTRLTVV.

This clone was recorded at least ten times. The chain recombines TRBV4-1 with TRBJ2-3; weak D call: TRBD2 (7 bases). CDR1 and CDR2 (germline): MGHRA, YSYEKL. The CDR3 totals 16 residues. V gave up 4 bases and J gave up 3 bases, with 17 bases separating them. CDR3 protein: CASSLYGAGATDTQYF. In DNA, the CDR3 is TGCGCCAGCAGCCTCTATGGGGCGGGGGCTACAGATACGCAGTATTTT.

This clone has just a few counts. The chain recombines TRBV29-1 with TRBJ1-2, with TRBD1 matching over 8 bases. Looked up from germline, CDR1 is SQVTM and CDR2 is ANQGSEA. The CDR3 has 12 residues. The V and J ends lost 8 bases and 2 bases, in that order; junction bases with no gene match: 4. CDR3 sequence: CSLWDRNYGYTF. Written as DNA, the CDR3 is TGCAGCCTTTGGGACAGGAACTATGGCTACACCTTC.

Only a few counts were recorded for this clone. This chain joins TRBV2 and TRBJ2-1; TRBD1 matches at 8 bases. The germline V gene has CDR1 SNHLY and CDR2 FYNNEI. The CDR3 has 14 residues. The V gene end was trimmed by 7 bases and the J gene end by 7 bases; junction bases not matched to a gene: 9. The CDR3 here is CASKANRGTNEQFF. The CDR3, as DNA: TGTGCCAGCAAGGCCAACAGGGGGACTAATGAGCAGTTCTTC.

This chain uses TRBV5-1 with TRBJ2-2, with D possibly being TRBD1 (6 bases). The CDR3 consists of 16 residues. Trimming shortened V by 2 bases and J by 0 bases, and 11 bases separated the two germline ends. The germline CDR1 and CDR2 sequences are SGHRS and YFSETQ. Here the CDR3 reads CASSFQGPPNTGELFF. The CDR3 nucleotides read TGCGCCAGCAGCTTTCAGGGGCCCCCGAACACCGGGGAGCTGTTTTTT.

This chain connects TRBV9 to TRBJ2-7; the match to TRBD2 covers 8 bases. V gave up 0 bases and J gave up 2 bases; unmatched junction bases: 4. The V gene's germline CDR1 is SGDLS and CDR2 YYNGEE. The CDR3 is made up of 15 amino acids. The CDR3, as DNA: TGTGCCAGCAGCGTAGCGGTAGCGGGGACCTACGAGCAGTACTTC. This encodes CASSVAVAGTYEQYF.

Written as DNA, the CDR3 is TGTGCCAGCAGCGTTGACTCAGCATACAATGAGCAGTTCTTC. Protein: CASSVDSAYNEQFF. The rearrangement links TRBV9 to TRBJ2-1; D gene uncertain. V was clipped by 2 bases and J by 4 bases, with 10 bases between them. Germline-derived CDR1 and CDR2 are SGDLS and YYNGEE. CDR3 length: 14 residues.

This clone was observed a handful of times. This chain connects TRBV6-1 to TRBJ2-7; 9 bases are a match to TRBD2. The CDR3 runs 17 residues. V lost 3 bases, J lost 0 bases, and 9 bases stayed unmatched. Germline-derived CDR1 and CDR2 are MNHNS and SASEGT. CDR3 nucleotide sequence: TGTGCCAGCAGTGAGGGTTTAGCGGGGGAAAGCTCCTACGAGCAGTACTTC. This gives the protein CASSEGLAGESSYEQYF.

This clone was seen a few times. This sequence joins TRBV30 and TRBJ1-2; the D gene is possibly TRBD1 (5 bases). This CDR3 contains 12 residues. Trimming removed 1 base from V and 2 bases from J, with 5 bases in between. CDR1 and CDR2 from the germline V gene are GTSNPN and SVGIG (reference sequence). The CDR3 here is CAWSGTNYGYTF. CDR3 sequence (DNA): TGTGCCTGGAGTGGGACAAACTATGGCTACACCTTC.

The V call is TRBV7-9, the J call TRBJ2-7, with TRBD2 as a possible D gene (5 bases). Germline-derived CDR1 and CDR2 are SEHNR and FQNEAQ (reference sequence). This CDR3 is 13 amino acids long. V lost 2 bases, J lost 3 bases, and 8 bases lay in between. The CDR3: CASSLSEGYEQYF. DNA for the CDR3: TGTGCCAGCAGCTTAAGCGAGGGCTACGAGCAGTACTTC.

This chain uses TRBV10-3 with TRBJ1-1; TRBD1 matches at 10 bases. The V gene end was trimmed by 5 bases and the J gene end by 5 bases; junction bases not matched to a gene: 8. Germline V lookup: CDR1 ENHRY, CDR2 SYGVKD. This CDR3 contains 15 residues. The CDR3 region has the DNA TGTGCCATCAGTACCCGGGACAGGGGAGAGACTGAAGCTTTCTTT. Encoded protein: CAISTRDRGETEAFF.

The CDR3 here is CASSPSAGNSNQPQHF. CDR3 coding DNA: TGTGCCAGCAGTCCATCTGCCGGGAATAGCAATCAGCCCCAGCATTTT. The V and J genes are TRBV27 and TRBJ1-5; D call uncertain. V was cut by 5 bases and J by 0 bases, with 14 bases left in between. The germline V gene has CDR1 MNHEY and CDR2 SMNVEV (reference sequence). The CDR3 sequence is 16 residues long.

This rearrangement joins TRBV7-2 to TRBJ2-3, with D perhaps matching TRBD1 (6 bases). V lost 1 base, J lost 4 bases, and 12 bases lay in between. Germline CDR1 reads SGHTA; CDR2 reads FQGNSA. The CDR3 runs to 15 residues. The CDR3 DNA is TGTGCCAGCAGCTTAGTCATGGACAGTTCAGATACGCAGTATTTT. This sequence encodes CASSLVMDSSDTQYF.

This clone was seen a handful of times. V gene TRBV29-1 combines with J gene TRBJ2-7; TRBD1 matches at 7 bases. Per germline, CDR1 SQVTM and CDR2 ANQGSEA. The V and J ends lost 4 bases and 0 bases, in that order; junction bases with no gene match: 3. The CDR3 is made up of 13 amino acids. The DNA of the CDR3 is TGCAGCGTTGGGGACAGCAGCTCCTACGAGCAGTACTTC. It codes for CSVGDSSSYEQYF.

This clone was seen only a few times. The chain has TRBV2 and TRBJ2-7; 13 nucleotides match TRBD2. The CDR3 runs 15 residues. Trimming at V came to 10 bases and at J to 1 base, leaving 7 bases not matched to a gene. CDR1 and CDR2 (germline): SNHLY, FYNNEI. As DNA, the CDR3 is TGTGCCAACAAGGGACTAGCGGGACTATCCTACGAGCAGTACTTC. It encodes CANKGLAGLSYEQYF.

There are a few counts of this clone. The chain recombines TRBV5-1 with TRBJ1-1; D is ambiguous. Trimming removed 0 bases from V and 4 bases from J, with 7 bases in between. Per germline, CDR1 SGHRS and CDR2 YFSETQ. The CDR3 is 13 amino acids. As DNA, the CDR3 is TGCGCCAGCAGCTTGGCTTGGCCCACTGAAGCTTTCTTT. Protein: CASSLAWPTEAFF.

This chain uses TRBV2 with TRBJ1-5; D uncertain. There are 15 residues in the CDR3. Trimming pared 3 bases from V and 1 base from J, leaving 10 bases between. Germline V CDR1 and CDR2: SNHLY, FYNNEI. CDR3 sequence: CASSDRGFSNQPQHF. CDR3 DNA: TGTGCCAGCAGTGATCGAGGGTTCAGCAATCAGCCCCAGCATTTT.

This clone was counted between two and nine times. V gene TRBV28 combines with J gene TRBJ1-2; weak D call: TRBD1 (6 bases). The CDR3 contains 16 residues. Germline V gene sequence: CDR1 MDHEN, CDR2 SYDVKM. Trimming removed 3 bases from V and 4 bases from J, with 18 bases in between. The CDR3 sequence is CASSFRQAQELYGYTF. The DNA for the CDR3 is TGTGCCAGCAGTTTTCGACAGGCGCAGGAACTCTATGGCTACACCTTC.

CDR3 sequence (DNA): TGCGCCAGCAGCCAGGACATAAGGGGACAAGTACTTAATTCACCCCTCCACTTT. It translates to CASSQDIRGQVLNSPLHF. The chain joins TRBV4-3 to TRBJ1-6; possibly TRBD1 for D (6 bases). CDR3 size: 18 residues. Per germline, CDR1 LGHNA and CDR2 YSLEER. V shed 3 bases and J shed 6 bases, with 21 bases lying between them.

There are a few counts of this clone. V usage is TRBV5-8 and J usage is TRBJ1-1; TRBD1 is a possible D gene (6 bases). The CDR3 totals 16 residues. CDR1 is SGHTS, CDR2 YDEGEE, per germline. V lost 3 bases to trimming and J lost 4 bases, with 19 bases between them. The CDR3 region is CASSSPRGGWGTEAFF. The CDR3 DNA reads TGTGCCAGCAGCTCCCCTCGGGGGGGCTGGGGCACTGAAGCTTTCTTT. The whole variable domain, filled in from reference TRBV5-8 and TRBJ1-1, reads EAGVTQSPTHLIKTRGQQATLRCSPISGHTSVYWYQQALGLGLQFLLWYDEGEERNRGNFPPRFSGRQFPNYSSELNVNALELEDSALYLCASSSPRGGWGTEAFFGQGTRLTVV.

The CDR3 DNA reads TGCGCCAGCACCTTAGCGACAGGGCAAGAGACCCAGTACTTC. As protein: CASTLATGQETQYF. This rearrangement joins TRBV5-1 to TRBJ2-5; TRBD1 agrees at 7 bases. Germline CDR1 reads SGHRS; CDR2 reads YFSETQ. The ends lost 6 bases at V and 2 bases at J; junction bases unmatched: 7. The CDR3 is 14 amino acids.